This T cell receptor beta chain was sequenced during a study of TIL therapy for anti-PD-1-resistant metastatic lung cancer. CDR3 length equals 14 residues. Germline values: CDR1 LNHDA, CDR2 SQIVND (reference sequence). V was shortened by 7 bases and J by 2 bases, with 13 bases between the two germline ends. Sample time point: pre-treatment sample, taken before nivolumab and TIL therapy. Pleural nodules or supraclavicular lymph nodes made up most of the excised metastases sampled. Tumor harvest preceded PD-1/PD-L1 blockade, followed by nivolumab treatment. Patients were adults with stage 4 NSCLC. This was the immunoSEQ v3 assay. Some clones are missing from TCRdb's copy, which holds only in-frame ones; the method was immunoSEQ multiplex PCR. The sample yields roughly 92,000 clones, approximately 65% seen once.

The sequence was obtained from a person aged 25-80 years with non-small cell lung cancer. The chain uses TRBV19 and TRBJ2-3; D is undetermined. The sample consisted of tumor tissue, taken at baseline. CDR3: CASKLLADTDTQYF. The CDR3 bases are TGTGCCAGTAAGCTCTTGGCAGACACAGATACGCAGTATTTT.